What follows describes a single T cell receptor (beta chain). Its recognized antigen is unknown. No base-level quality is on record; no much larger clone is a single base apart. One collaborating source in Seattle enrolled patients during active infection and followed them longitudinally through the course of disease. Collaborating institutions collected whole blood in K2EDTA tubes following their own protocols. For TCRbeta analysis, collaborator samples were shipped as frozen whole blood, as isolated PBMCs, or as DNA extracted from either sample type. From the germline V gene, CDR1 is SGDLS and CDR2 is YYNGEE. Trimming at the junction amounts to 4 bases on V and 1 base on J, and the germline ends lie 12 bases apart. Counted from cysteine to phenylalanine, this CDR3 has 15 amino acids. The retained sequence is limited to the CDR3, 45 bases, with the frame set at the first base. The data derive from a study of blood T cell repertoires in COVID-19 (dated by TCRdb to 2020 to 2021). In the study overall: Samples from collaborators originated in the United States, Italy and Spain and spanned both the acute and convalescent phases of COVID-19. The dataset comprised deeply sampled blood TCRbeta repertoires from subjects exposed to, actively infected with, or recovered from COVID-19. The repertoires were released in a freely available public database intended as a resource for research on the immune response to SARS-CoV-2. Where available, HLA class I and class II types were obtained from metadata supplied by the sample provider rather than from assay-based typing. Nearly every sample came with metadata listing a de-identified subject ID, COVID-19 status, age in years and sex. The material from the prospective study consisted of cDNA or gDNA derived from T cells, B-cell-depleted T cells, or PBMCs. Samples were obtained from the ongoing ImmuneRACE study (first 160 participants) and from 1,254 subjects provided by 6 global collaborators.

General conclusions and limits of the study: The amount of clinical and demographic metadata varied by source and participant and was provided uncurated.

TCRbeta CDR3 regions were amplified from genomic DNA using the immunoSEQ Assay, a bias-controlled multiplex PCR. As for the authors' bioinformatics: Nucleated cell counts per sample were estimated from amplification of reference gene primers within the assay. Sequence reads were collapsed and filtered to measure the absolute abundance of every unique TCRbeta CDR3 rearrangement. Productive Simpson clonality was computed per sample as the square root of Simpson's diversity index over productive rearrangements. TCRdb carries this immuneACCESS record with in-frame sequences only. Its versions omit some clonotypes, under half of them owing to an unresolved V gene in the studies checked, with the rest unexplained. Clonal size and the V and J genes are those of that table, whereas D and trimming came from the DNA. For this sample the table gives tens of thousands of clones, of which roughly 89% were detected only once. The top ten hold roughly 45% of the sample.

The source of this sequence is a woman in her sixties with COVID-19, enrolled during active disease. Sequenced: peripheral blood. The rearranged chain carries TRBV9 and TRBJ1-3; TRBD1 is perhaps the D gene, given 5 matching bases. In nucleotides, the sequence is TGTGCCAGCAGCAAAACCGGGGGGTCTGGAAACACCATATATTTT. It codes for CASSKTGGSGNTIYF.